The source of this T cell receptor (beta chain) is a study of T-cell reconstitution after alpha-beta-depleted transplantation in children. Study findings and constraints: By about two months after transplant, alpha-beta T cells reportedly arose from several hundred graft clones that had expanded. T-cell numbers and diversity, one year after transplant, stemmed largely from T cells that were newly produced. Certain patients had high TCRbeta diversity at day 60, and it came from recipient T cells and thymic progenitors that survived.

This clonotype showed up many times. Its antigen is undetermined. Germline CDR1 and CDR2: LNHNV and YYDKDF (reference sequence). The V end was cut by 1 base, the J end by 2 bases, with 12 bases between. This CDR3 spans 15 amino acids. Unique molecular identifiers were incorporated when the TCRbeta library was constructed. From the PCR reads, TCRdb called clonotypes with MiXCR, one entry per CDR3 protein. The table shows approximately 32,000 distinct CDR3 sequences, with under 8% occurring only once. The J gene is TRBJ2-7, the V gene TRBV15, with D unclear. The clonotype comes from a child younger than two who had a stem cell transplant for acute myeloid leukemia, so the T cells may come from the graft donor. Material: peripheral blood, obtained 60 days after TCRalphabeta/CD19-depleted stem cell transplant. For the CDR3, the DNA is TGTGCCACCAGCAGAGGGCAGGAAGCAACCTACGAGCAGTACTTC. Encoded protein: CATSRGQEATYEQYF.